This is a list of T cell receptor beta chains from one sample in a study of tumor and adjacent non-tumor tissue in lung cancer. Using its own MiXCR run on the multiplex PCR reads, TCRdb lists one record per CDR3 protein. The table lists about 100,000 distinct CDR3 sequences, more than 55% of them singletons. The sequenced material came from distant non-tumor lung tissue. The receptor source for this set is a young man with non-small cell lung cancer. CDR3s include the opening cysteine and the closing phenylalanine or tryptophan. A D gene is named only where the DNA matches it firmly. Rows may omit the clone size; those that give it use once, few, many or a size class.

d_gene,j_gene,v_gene,abundance,CDR3aa,CDR3nt
TRBD2,TRBJ2-5,TRBV11-3,.,CASSLEAGGRETKYF,TGCGCCAGCAGCTTAGAAGCGGGAGGGCGAGAGACCAAGTACTTC
TRBD1,TRBJ2-7,TRBV14,many,CASSQVPGQTIFEQYF,TGTGCCAGCAGCCAGGTGCCGGGACAGACTATTTTTGAGCAGTACTTC
.,TRBJ2-4,TRBV20-1,.,CSAGPWTDIQYF,TGCAGTGCTGGACCCTGGACGGACATTCAGTACTTC
.,TRBJ1-4,TRBV5-5,.,CANSPTGAGSEKLFF,TGTGCCAACAGCCCCACCGGGGCAGGGAGCGAAAAACTGTTTTTT
TRBD2,TRBJ2-7,TRBV11-2,once,CASSRLTSGRANGQYF,TGTGCCAGCAGCCGCCTGACTAGCGGGAGGGCCAACGGGCAGTACTTC
TRBD2,TRBJ2-1,TRBV7-8,few,CASSLAGGASSYNEQFF,TGTGCCAGCAGCTTAGCCGGGGGGGCTAGCTCCTACAATGAGCAGTTCTTC
TRBD2,TRBJ2-3,TRBV30,many,CAWRAGLAGVGDTQYF,TGTGCCTGGAGAGCGGGACTAGCGGGAGTAGGAGATACGCAGTATTTT
TRBD1,TRBJ2-7,TRBV7-9,.,CASSSGTGWPHEQYF,TGTGCCAGCAGCTCCGGGACAGGGTGGCCCCACGAGCAGTACTTC
TRBD2,TRBJ2-1,TRBV24-1,.,CATSDTKTSGANNEQFF,TGTGCCACCAGTGATACCAAGACTAGCGGGGCGAACAATGAGCAGTTCTTC
TRBD1,TRBJ2-2,TRBV11-2,.,CASTTPGQGNTGELFF,TGTGCCAGCACCACCCCGGGACAGGGGAACACCGGGGAGCTGTTTTTC
.,TRBJ2-1,TRBV11-2,few,CASSLARGRLAEQFF,TGTGCCAGCAGCTTAGCCAGGGGGCGACTAGCGGAGCAGTTCTTC
.,TRBJ1-1,TRBV6-5,many,CASSYSRGQNTEAFF,TGTGCCAGCAGTTACTCACGGGGGCAGAACACTGAAGCTTTCTTT
.,TRBJ2-3,TRBV11-2,.,CASSLDLKRATDTQYF,TGTGCCAGCAGCTTAGATCTCAAGCGAGCGACAGATACGCAGTATTTT
.,TRBJ2-7,TRBV11-2,.,CASSAGMGTEQYF,TGTGCCAGCAGCGCCGGAATGGGGACCGAGCAGTACTTC
TRBD1,TRBJ2-5,TRBV6-6,.,CVSSFLTGGETPYF,TGTGTCAGCAGTTTTTTGACAGGGGGGGAGACCCCGTACTTC
.,TRBJ2-1,TRBV11-3,.,CASNLRPVRAYEQFF,TGTGCCAGCAACCTACGCCCCGTCCGGGCCTATGAGCAGTTCTTC
TRBD1,TRBJ2-2,TRBV29-1,once,CSLAGTAWKGPTGELFF,TGCAGCCTTGCCGGGACAGCCTGGAAAGGCCCAACCGGGGAGCTGTTTTTT
.,TRBJ1-5,TRBV20-1,.,CSAGGTVNQPQHF,TGCAGTGCTGGGGGGACGGTTAATCAGCCTCAGCATTTT
.,TRBJ2-3,TRBV20-1,.,CSAAPRVGGGTQYF,TGCAGTGCTGCCCCCCGGGTAGGGGGTGGTACGCAGTATTTT
.,TRBJ2-4,TRBV10-2,.,CVSNGSKRDAKNIQYF,TGCGTCAGCAATGGTAGCAAGAGGGACGCCAAAAACATTCAGTACTTC
TRBD1,TRBJ1-1,TRBV11-2,.,CASEGQPLNTETFF,TGTGCCAGTGAGGGACAGCCCTTGAACACTGAAACTTTCTTT
.,TRBJ1-3,TRBV20-1,.,CIDKQQSRHTIYF,TGCATTGATAAGCAACAGTCTCGACACACCATATATTTT
TRBD2,TRBJ2-1,TRBV6-2/TRBV6-3,.,CVSSYSLAGVPGEQFF,TGTGTCAGCAGTTACTCGCTAGCGGGGGTGCCTGGGGAGCAGTTCTTC
TRBD2,TRBJ2-1,TRBV11-2,.,CASSLIVAGIGEQFF,TGTGCTAGCAGCTTAATCGTAGCGGGGATTGGTGAACAGTTCTTC
TRBD2,TRBJ2-2,TRBV11-2,.,CACSPGLDNTGELFF,TGTGCCTGCAGCCCAGGACTAGATAACACCGGGGAGCTGTTTTTT
.,TRBJ2-1,TRBV12-3/TRBV12-4,.,CANRQGADNEQFF,TGTGCCAACAGGCAGGGAGCAGACAATGAGCAGTTCTTC
.,TRBJ1-5,TRBV24-1,.,CATSDPLSNQPRHF,TGTGCCACCAGTGATCCTCTCAGCAATCAGCCCCGGCATTTT
.,TRBJ2-1,TRBV11-2,once,CASAWECEQFF,TGTGCCAGCGCTTGGGAGTGCGAGCAGTTCTTC
TRBD1,TRBJ2-7,TRBV11-2,.,CANSFSRGSYEQYF,TGTGCCAACAGCTTTTCCAGGGGGAGTTACGAGCAGTACTTC
.,TRBJ1-2,TRBV4-1,few,CASSPEEGGYGYTF,TGCGCCAGCAGCCCCGAAGAGGGTGGATATGGCTACACCTTC
.,TRBJ2-7,TRBV6-1,.,CASTPYGQIAGEHYF,TGTGCCAGCACCCCGTATGGACAGATCGCGGGCGAGCATTACTTC
TRBD1,TRBJ1-5,TRBV6-6,.,CVSTLTGGDSNQPQHF,TGTGTCAGCACTCTCACAGGGGGCGATAGCAATCAGCCCCAGCATTTT
.,TRBJ2-1,TRBV6-2/TRBV6-3,.,CASEIAEHNEQSF,TGTGCCAGCGAGATAGCGGAGCACAATGAGCAGTCCTTC
.,TRBJ2-4,TRBV11-2,.,CTSSFTDMGHIQYF,TGTACCAGCAGTTTCACGGACATGGGTCACATTCAGTACTTC
.,TRBJ2-7,TRBV11-2,many,CASSNEQGREYEQYF,TGTGCCAGCAGCAACGAACAGGGCCGAGAATACGAGCAGTACTTC
TRBD2,TRBJ2-7,TRBV12-3/TRBV12-4,.,CANSLAGGNEQYF,TGTGCCAACAGTTTAGCGGGGGGGAACGAGCAGTACTTC
TRBD2,TRBJ2-7,TRBV11-3,.,CDSSRRLAAKYEQYF,TGTGACAGCAGCCGCCGACTAGCGGCGAAATACGAGCAGTACTTC
.,TRBJ2-7,TRBV6-2/TRBV6-3,.,CANSYSAGQYF,TGTGCCAACAGTTACTCGGCAGGGCAGTACTTC
.,TRBJ1-1,TRBV20-1,.,CSAIGGPTESFF,TGCAGTGCTATAGGGGGGCCGACTGAATCTTTCTTT
.,TRBJ2-1,TRBV20-1,.,CGVSLSGAKYNEQFF,TGTGGTGTTAGTCTGTCCGGGGCCAAATACAATGAGCAGTTCTTC
.,TRBJ1-4,TRBV5-4,many,CASSFPGNEKLFF,TGTGCCAGCAGCTTCCCAGGGAATGAAAAACTGTTTTTT
.,TRBJ1-2,TRBV30,.,CAWSRYLYNYGYTF,TGTGCCTGGAGTCGGTACCTGTATAACTATGGCTACACCTTC
.,TRBJ2-5,TRBV11-1,.,CASSSATGKWETQYF,TGTGCCAGCAGCTCAGCGACGGGGAAGTGGGAGACCCAGTACTTC
TRBD2,TRBJ2-7,TRBV12-3/TRBV12-4,.,CASSLSSGDYEQYF,TGTGCCAGCAGTTTATCTAGCGGGGATTACGAGCAGTACTTC
TRBD2,TRBJ2-7,TRBV12-3/TRBV12-4,many,CASSKSWVPAGASYEQYF,TGTGCCAGCAGCAAATCCTGGGTGCCGGCGGGAGCCTCCTACGAGCAGTACTTC
.,TRBJ2-7,TRBV5-5,.,CAISLGSYSSYGQYF,TGTGCCATCAGCTTGGGCTCATACAGCTCCTACGGGCAGTACTTC
.,TRBJ2-7,TRBV11-1,few,CASSLRSSYEQYF,TGTGCCAGCAGCTTAAGGAGCTCCTACGAGCAGTACTTC
.,TRBJ2-7,TRBV5-5,.,CASLPLLASEQYF,TGTGCCAGCCTCCCCCTCCTAGCTTCGGAGCAGTACTTC